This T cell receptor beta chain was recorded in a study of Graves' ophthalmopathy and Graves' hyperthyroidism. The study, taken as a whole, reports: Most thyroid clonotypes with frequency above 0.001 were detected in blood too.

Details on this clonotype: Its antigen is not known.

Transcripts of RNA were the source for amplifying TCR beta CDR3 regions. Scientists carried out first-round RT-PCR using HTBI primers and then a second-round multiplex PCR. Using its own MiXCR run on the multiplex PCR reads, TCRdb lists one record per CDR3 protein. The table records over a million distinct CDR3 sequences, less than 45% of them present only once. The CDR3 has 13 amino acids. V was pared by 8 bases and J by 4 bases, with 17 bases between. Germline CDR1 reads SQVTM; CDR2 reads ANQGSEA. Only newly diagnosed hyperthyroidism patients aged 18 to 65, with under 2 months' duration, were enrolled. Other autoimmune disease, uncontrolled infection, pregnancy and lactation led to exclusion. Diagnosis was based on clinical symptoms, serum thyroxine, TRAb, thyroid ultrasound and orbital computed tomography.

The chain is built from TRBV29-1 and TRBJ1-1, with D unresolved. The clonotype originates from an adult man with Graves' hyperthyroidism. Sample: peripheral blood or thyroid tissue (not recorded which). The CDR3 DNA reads TGCAGCCACGGACCGATTCCTACCACTGAAGCTTTCTTT. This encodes CSHGPIPTTEAFF.